This T cell receptor beta chain came from a study of OX40 agonist ivuxolimab in advanced cancers. For context, the study as a whole: Ivuxolimab, which targeted the costimulatory receptor OX40 (CD134), was an agonistic, fully human IgG2 monoclonal antibody. Intravenous ivuxolimab was administered to patients every 2 weeks at six dose levels: 0.01, 0.1, 0.3, 1.5, 3 and 10 mg/kg. Of the 50 to 55 dose-escalation patients, hepatocellular carcinoma was present in approximately 20, melanoma in some 15, renal cell carcinoma in 9 and head and neck cancer in 9. A male proportion of 82.7% and a mean age of roughly 55 years, ranging from 23 to 79, were recorded for the dose-escalation cohort. Prior anti-PD-1, anti-PD-L1 or anti-CTLA-4 therapy was permitted, and about two fifths of dose-escalation patients had received checkpoint inhibitors. Partial responses occurred in three dose-escalation patients: two with cutaneous melanoma and one with hepatocellular carcinoma. The purpose of peripheral TCRbeta sequencing was to test whether ivuxolimab changed TCR sequence diversity and led to clonal T-cell expansion. The paper describes the monotherapy dose-escalation part (N ≈ 50 patients) of the phase I trial of ivuxolimab. Broader findings and caveats from the paper: At doses of 0.1 to 3.0 mg/kg, clonal expansion of both CD4+ and CD8+ T cells in blood was seen between baseline and week 6. Antigen specificity was not determined for the clonally expanded peripheral T cells. After ivuxolimab, more expanded clones were found on average in CD8+ T cells than in CD4+ T cells. Low levels of normalized T-cell clonal expansion were also seen in some patients who did not respond. In the 0.1-3.0 mg/kg groups, partial responders were among the patients with the lowest normalized peripheral clonal expansion, particularly in CD8+ T cells.

Patients with autoimmune disease history or receiving systemic immunosuppression were excluded from the trial. Peripheral blood for TCR sequencing was collected from all dose cohorts at baseline, on cycle 4 day 1, and on cycle 7 day 1. The samples were taken from a phase I, first-in-human, multicenter, open-label dose-escalation trial of ivuxolimab. Adults with locally advanced or metastatic melanoma, renal cell, hepatocellular, or head and neck squamous cell carcinoma were enrolled in the trial. Before TCR sequencing, CD4+ T cells and CD8+ T cells were sorted from peripheral blood as separate populations. Note on this clone: The antigen it recognizes is unknown. The sample holds no much larger clone one base away, and base qualities are not on file.

From the germline V gene (reference sequence), CDR1 is MNHEY and CDR2 is SMNVEV. V was cut back by 5 bases and J by 7 bases, leaving a gap of 11 bases between them. The CDR3 numbers 13 residues from cysteine through phenylalanine. The only DNA kept is the CDR3, 39 bases in frame from the first base. For sequencing of the TCRbeta CDR3 region, genomic DNA was extracted from the sorted cells. The immunoSEQ Assay was used to sequence the TCRbeta CDR3 regions. Sourced from immuneACCESS, this table was stored by TCRdb with only in-frame sequences that have V and J called. A share of the clones is absent; for the studies checked, an unresolved V gene accounts for under half, and the remainder has no known explanation. The sample table records tens of thousands of clones; 75% to 90% of these occur just once. The ten largest clones capture approximately 14% of the sample.

The receptor was derived from an adult with an advanced solid tumor such as melanoma, head and neck, liver or kidney cancer. This material consisted of CD4+ or CD8+ T cells sorted from blood, taken in a trial of the OX40 agonist ivuxolimab. The sequence joins TRBV27 to TRBJ2-2; a confident D gene designation cannot be given. Here is the DNA: TGTGCCAGCAGTCACCCTGGAATCGGGGAGCTGTTTTTT. Translation gives CASSHPGIGELFF.